A single TCR beta chain is shown here with its context. What it binds is not known. This entry is derived from a study of regulatory and conventional T cells in RAG deficiency. Assay: immunoSEQ multiplex PCR; the TCRdb copy retains only in-frame clones and omits some. The sample has 20,000 to 25,000 clones, about 92% seen once. General observations from the study: Sorted Omenn CD25-high CD127-low cells may not be bona fide Tregs. Shorter CDR3s in all patient subsets; >90% Treg-Tconv overlap in Omenn. Shannon entropy fell and Simpson indices rose in RAG-deficient patients.

The length of the CDR3 is 16 residues. With 1 base removed from V and 6 bases from J, the gap between germline ends came to 19 bases. Germline CDR1 is LNHNV and CDR2 is YYDKDF (reference sequence). The sorted conventional CD4+ T cells were CD25-low and CD127-high, with genomic DNA sequenced. Another study also made use of these data, one on regulatory T cells. This second study notes: Amplification used 52 TRBV primers and 13 TRBJ primers. Patient repertoires had restricted TRB V-J pairs and skewed V and J usage, most in Tregs.

The chain joins TRBV15 to TRBJ2-7; D is possibly TRBD1 (6 bases). The TCR comes from a human donor in good health. Sequencing was performed on CD4+ T cells sorted from blood. The CDR3 bases are TGTGCCACCAGCAGAGGGAAACAGGGAATCTTTTCCGAGCAGTACTTC. Protein product: CATSRGKQGIFSEQYF.